These 13 T cell receptor beta chains were all obtained from the same sample, sequenced in a study of T-cell reconstitution after alpha-beta-depleted transplantation in children. The TCRbeta library incorporated unique molecular identifiers. TCRdb re-called the PCR reads with MiXCR, one entry per CDR3 protein. The sample consists of around 300,000 distinct CDR3 sequences, about 9.9% of them appearing once. The sample consisted of peripheral blood, taken 180 days after TCRalphabeta/CD19-depleted stem cell transplant. The receptor source for this set is a male patient between 2 and 10 years old who had a stem cell transplant for chronic granulomatous disease, so the T cells may come from the graft donor.

In its sample, this clonotype was seen many times. The V call is TRBV20-1, the J call TRBJ2-5; the match to TRBD1 covers 10 bases. The length of the CDR3 is 14 residues. V lost 5 bases to trimming and J lost 2 bases; unmatched junction nucleotides: 5. Germline V gene sequence: CDR1 DFQATT, CDR2 SNEGSKA (reference sequence). The CDR3: CSALGDRGQETQYF. CDR3 DNA sequence: TGCAGTGCTCTTGGGGACAGGGGACAAGAGACCCAGTACTTC.

The sample holds many counts of this clonotype. The chain carries TRBV5-1 and TRBJ2-7; 11 positions agree with TRBD2. After removal of 0 bases from V and 0 bases from J, the junction contained 2 bases not matched to a gene. The CDR3 covers 16 residues. Per germline, CDR1 SGHRS and CDR2 YFSETQ. CDR3 sequence reads: CASSLETSGASYEQYF. CDR3 nucleotide sequence: TGCGCCAGCAGCTTGGAGACTAGCGGGGCCTCCTACGAGCAGTACTTC.

This clonotype was observed many times. The gene calls are TRBV5-1 and TRBJ2-2; 8 bases are a match to TRBD1. Germline V gene sequence: CDR1 SGHRS, CDR2 YFSETQ. The CDR3 is made up of 15 amino acids. Unmatched junction bases numbered 6, after V lost 0 bases and J lost 8 bases. The CDR3 sequence is CASSLEGQERGELFF. Here the CDR3 DNA reads TGCGCCAGCAGCTTGGAGGGACAGGAACGGGGGGAGCTGTTTTTT.

This clonotype showed up many times. The chain carries TRBV6-5 and TRBJ2-7; D is unclear. CDR1 is MNHEY and CDR2 is SVGAGI in the germline V gene. This CDR3 contains 12 residues. The V and J ends lost 5 bases and 6 bases respectively, with 11 bases between them. The CDR3: CASSTRMGEQYF. DNA of the CDR3: TGTGCCAGCAGTACCCGAATGGGCGAGCAGTACTTC.

This clonotype was seen at least ten times. The V call is TRBV20-1, the J call TRBJ2-3; TRBD2 aligns across 8 bases. Germline V gene data show CDR1 as DFQATT and CDR2 as SNEGSKA (reference sequence). V gave up 6 bases and J gave up 4 bases; unmatched junction bases: 6. The CDR3 covers 13 residues. CDR3: CSATAGVPDTQYF. The CDR3 coding sequence is TGCAGTGCCACAGCGGGGGTACCAGATACGCAGTATTTT.

This clonotype has at least ten counts. The chain joins TRBV5-1 to TRBJ2-3; tentatively, D is TRBD2 (6 bases). This CDR3 comprises 16 residues. V lost 4 bases and J 0 bases, leaving 15 bases between the germline ends. Germline values: CDR1 SGHRS, CDR2 YFSETQ. The CDR3 sequence is CASSPFTSPSTDTQYF. CDR3 DNA: TGCGCCAGCAGCCCCTTCACTAGCCCCAGCACAGATACGCAGTATTTT. Together with reference TRBV5-1 and TRBJ2-3, the CDR3 gives the full variable domain: KAGVTQTPRYLIKTRGQQVTLSCSPISGHRSVSWYQQTPGQGLQFLFEYFSETQRNKGNFPGRFSGRQFSNSRSEMNVSTLELGDSALYLCASSPFTSPSTDTQYFGPGTRLTVL.

This clonotype appeared many times. The V and J genes are TRBV5-1 and TRBJ2-1; D uncertain. CDR1 and CDR2 (germline): SGHRS, YFSETQ. Trimming pared 4 bases from V and 8 bases from J, leaving 13 bases between. This CDR3 is built from 13 residues. DNA of the CDR3: TGCGCCAGCAGCCAGGTCCGGGCAGATGAGCAGTTCTTC. Encoded protein: CASSQVRADEQFF.

As for this clonotype: At one end the junction does not follow the germline gene, possibly because of a read error. The V gene is TRBV14, the J gene TRBJ1-6; tentative D call: TRBD1 (5 bases). The CDR3 has 17 residues. Looked up from germline, CDR1 is SGHDN and CDR2 is FVKESK. The CDR3 reads CASSLPFGAGFNSPLDF. The CDR3, as DNA: TGTGCCAGCAGCCTCCCTTTTGGGGCAGGGTTCAATTCCCCCCTCGACTTT.

This clonotype was seen repeatedly, ten times or more. In DNA, the CDR3 is TGTGCCAGCTCACCACACCCAGGGACAGGGGGGACCTACGAGCAGTACTTC. Protein sequence: CASSPHPGTGGTYEQYF. The V gene is TRBV18, the J gene TRBJ2-7; 11 bases map to TRBD1. Per germline, CDR1 KGHSH and CDR2 LQKENI. Trimming took 1 base from V and 2 from J; bases not matched to a gene: 7. The CDR3 spans 17 residues.

In this sample, this clonotype turned up a few times. This chain links TRBV28 with TRBJ2-6; D remains unclear. The V gene lost 3 bases and the J gene lost 1 base, with 7 bases spanning the gap. CDR3 size: 15 residues. CDR1 MDHEN and CDR2 SYDVKM come from the germline V gene. This chain's CDR3 is CASSFRQSGANVLTF. In DNA, the CDR3 is TGTGCCAGCAGTTTCAGGCAGTCTGGGGCCAACGTCCTGACTTTC. The variable domain in full, with the rest retrieved from reference TRBV28 and TRBJ2-6, is DVKVTQSSRYLVKRTGEKVFLECVQDMDHENMFWYRQDPGLGLRLIYFSYDVKMKEKGDIPEGYSVSREKKERFSLILESASTNQTSMYLCASSFRQSGANVLTFGAGSRLTVL.

This clonotype was counted many times. The chain has TRBV5-1 and TRBJ1-6; TRBD1 aligns across 8 bases. The V gene's germline CDR1 is SGHRS and CDR2 YFSETQ. The CDR3 runs to 14 residues. After removal of 4 bases from V and 7 bases from J, the junction contained 4 bases not matched to a gene. CDR3 sequence (DNA): TGCGCCAGCAGCCAGGGACAGGAAAATTCACCCCTCCACTTT. Encoded protein: CASSQGQENSPLHF.

V is TRBV12-3 or TRBV12-4 and J is TRBJ2-7, with 8 bases identical to TRBD2. V was pared by 1 base and J by 3 bases, with 8 bases of the junction left unmatched. The CDR3 extends over 16 amino acids. CDR3 sequence (DNA): TGTGCCAGCAGTTTAGGAGGAGCGGGAGTGCTCTACGAGCAGTACTTC. Amino acid sequence: CASSLGGAGVLYEQYF.

This clonotype was counted many times. J is TRBJ2-1 and V is TRBV7-9; D possibly corresponds to TRBD1 (6 bases). The germline V and J ends were trimmed by 7 bases and 14 bases, with 18 bases remaining between them. The CDR3 has 12 amino acids. CDR1 and CDR2 (germline): SEHNR, FQNEAQ (reference sequence). The CDR3 is CASTRRTDKEFF. In nucleotides, the CDR3 is TGTGCCAGCACCCGTCGGACAGATAAGGAGTTCTTC.